This entry is about one T cell receptor (beta chain). Its target is unknown. V dropped 3 bases and J dropped 5 bases, with 19 bases sitting between them. This CDR3 contains 16 residues. The germline CDR1 and CDR2 sequences are LNHDA and SQIVND (reference sequence). The data originate from a study of shared clonotypes between healthy human individuals. Study-wide results and caveats: The study found about 5% of naive CD4 clonotypes shared across a handful of donors.

Profiling relied on immunoSEQ multiplex PCR, and the TCRdb table lists in-frame clones only, not all of them. The repertoire has millions of clones, about 95% of them found once; the top ten carry 0.9% to 1.3%. CD45RO-negative, CCR7-selected cells formed the naive CD8 fraction, which excluded terminally differentiated effector memory CD45RA+ cells. The genes are TRBV19 and TRBJ1-2; D ambiguous. Sequencing was carried out using naive CD8+ T cells sorted from blood. The clonotype originates from a man aged 18 to 29 in good health. CDR3 nucleotides: TGTGCCAGTAGTATTCTACCCGCTGAGGATGGATATGGCTACACCTTC. Its protein is CASSILPAEDGYGYTF. Variable domain in full (rest from reference TRBV19 and TRBJ1-2): DGGITQSPKYLFRKEGQNVTLSCEQNLNHDAMYWYRQDPGQGLRLIYYSQIVNDFQKGDIAEGYSVSREKKESFPLTVTSAQKNPTAFYLCASSILPAEDGYGYTFGSGTRLTVV.